A single sample gave rise to the 17 T cell receptor beta chains below, sequenced in a study of cytomegalovirus exposure and HLA in healthy donors. Amplification used 60 Vbeta primers and 13 Jbeta primers. This table comes from immunoSEQ multiplex PCR, and its TCRdb copy is limited to in-frame clones, with some not included. Found here are more than 70,000 clones, 77% of them singletons; the top ten hold roughly 3.2%. The sequenced sample was PBMCs. Source of these receptors: a man aged 45-60 years in good health and CMV-seropositive.

The chain uses TRBV9 and TRBJ2-5, with 7 bases fitting TRBD1. Germline V gene data show CDR1 as SGDLS and CDR2 as YYNGEE. The junction had 14 bases not matched to a gene; V was cut back by 4 bases and J by 11 bases. The CDR3 loop spans 14 amino acids. This CDR3 is CASSPRQGSGEQYF. The CDR3 DNA is TGTGCCAGCAGCCCCAGACAGGGTTCAGGGGAGCAGTACTTC.

The rearrangement joins TRBV27 to TRBJ1-5, with TRBD1 as a possible D gene (5 bases). The germline V gene has CDR1 MNHEY and CDR2 SMNVEV (reference sequence). CDR3 length equals 14 residues. V was trimmed by 6 bases and J by 0 bases, leaving 9 bases between them. CDR3 sequence: CASRGTHSNQPQHF. CDR3 nucleotides: TGTGCCAGCAGGGGGACTCATAGCAATCAGCCCCAGCATTTT.

This chain connects TRBV7-9 to TRBJ2-7; no clear D gene. V lost 2 bases to trimming and J lost 4 bases, with 21 bases between them. The CDR3 has 17 amino acids. The germline gives CDR1 SEHNR, CDR2 FQNEAQ (reference sequence). For the CDR3, the DNA is TGTGCCAGCAGCTTATATTGGCGCGGTCTGGCCGGTTACGAGCAGTACTTC. Its protein product is CASSLYWRGLAGYEQYF.

The chain recombines TRBV11-3 with TRBJ2-7; tentative D call: TRBD1 (5 bases). Per the germline V gene, CDR1 is SGHNT and CDR2 is YENEEA. Trimming shortened V by 7 bases and J by 5 bases, and 18 bases separated the two germline ends. CDR3 length: 14 residues. The CDR3 here is CASTIPGNPHEQYF. CDR3 DNA sequence: TGTGCCAGCACCATACCAGGGAACCCCCACGAGCAGTACTTC.

The V gene is TRBV11-2, the J gene TRBJ2-1; TRBD2 matches at 8 bases. Germline CDR1 is SGHAT and CDR2 is FQNNGV. J gave up 8 bases and V 2 bases, and 5 bases lay outside the gene matches. This CDR3 has 14 amino acids. The DNA for the CDR3 is TGTGCCAGCAGCTTAACGGCGGGAGGTGATGAGCAGTTCTTC. This gives the protein CASSLTAGGDEQFF.

This chain uses TRBV27 with TRBJ1-6; the D is unclear. The germline gives CDR1 MNHEY, CDR2 SMNVEV (reference sequence). The CDR3 has 13 amino acids. V dropped 6 bases and J dropped 7 bases, with 10 bases sitting between them. The CDR3 region is CASSWETNSPLHF. For the CDR3, the DNA is TGTGCCAGCAGCTGGGAGACAAATTCACCCCTCCACTTT.

V gene TRBV29-1 combines with J gene TRBJ1-1; D is perhaps TRBD1 (5 bases). V was cut by 6 bases and J by 0 bases, with 17 bases left in between. Germline V CDR1 and CDR2: SQVTM, ANQGSEA. This CDR3 region has 15 residues. This CDR3 reads CSVGGWQTLNTEAFF. The CDR3 nucleotides read TGCAGCGTCGGGGGGTGGCAGACCTTGAACACTGAAGCTTTCTTT.

V and J are TRBV11-2 and TRBJ2-2; 9 bases fit TRBD1. The CDR3 sequence is 15 residues long. Per the germline V gene, CDR1 is SGHAT and CDR2 is FQNNGV. V gave up 5 bases and J gave up 5 bases; unmatched junction bases: 6. In DNA form, the CDR3 reads TGTGCCAGCAGCCTCGCCGGGACAGGGACCGGGGAGCTGTTTTTT. Its translation is CASSLAGTGTGELFF.

The chain couples TRBV7-2 to TRBJ2-3; D unclear. The CDR3 extends over 12 amino acids. Trimming stripped 2 bases from V and 4 bases from J, with 4 bases between. Per germline, CDR1 SGHTA and CDR2 FQGNSA. This chain's CDR3 is CASSLRSDTQYF. Here the CDR3 DNA reads TGTGCCAGCAGCTTACGGTCAGATACGCAGTATTTT.

J is TRBJ1-2 and V is TRBV7-2; no reliable D call. The CDR3 is 16 amino acids. The V end was cut by 1 base, the J end by 3 bases, with 15 bases between. In germline, CDR1 is SGHTA, CDR2 FQGNSA. In DNA, the CDR3 is TGTGCCAGCAGCTTAGTCTACAGAAAATCGTACTATGGCTACACCTTC. This encodes CASSLVYRKSYYGYTF.

This clone was seen a few times. The chain recombines TRBV4-2 with TRBJ2-1, with D tentatively TRBD2 (6 bases). Between the trimmed V and J ends, which lost 0 bases and 4 bases, there was a span of 10 bases. The CDR3 spans 15 residues. The germline CDR1 and CDR2 sequences are LGHNA and YNFKEQ. CDR3 loop: CASSQDWGEYNEQFF. CDR3 bases: TGTGCCAGCAGCCAAGATTGGGGGGAGTACAATGAGCAGTTCTTC.

This clone is a singleton in its sample. J is TRBJ2-2 and V is TRBV10-1, with a possible D match to TRBD2 (6 bases). Per germline, CDR1 WNHNN and CDR2 SYGVQD (reference sequence). The ends were cut back, 2 bases at V and 4 bases at J, with 14 bases in the middle. The CDR3 contains 16 residues. This chain's CDR3 is CASSERLARITGELFF. CDR3 bases: TGCGCCAGCAGTGAGCGGCTAGCGCGAATCACCGGGGAGCTGTTTTTT.

This chain uses TRBV6-5 with TRBJ2-5; D uncertain. The ends were cut back, 0 bases at V and 2 bases at J, with 4 bases in the middle. CDR1 and CDR2 from the germline V gene are MNHEY and SVGAGI. CDR3 length: 13 amino acids. CDR3 sequence reads: CASSYSIQETQYF. CDR3 DNA sequence: TGTGCCAGCAGTTACTCCATTCAAGAGACCCAGTACTTC.

This chain joins TRBV27 and TRBJ1-1; a possible D gene is TRBD1 (6 bases). This CDR3 region has 16 residues. Per the germline V gene, CDR1 is MNHEY and CDR2 is SMNVEV (reference sequence). The V and J ends lost 6 bases and 2 bases respectively, with 19 bases between them. CDR3 coding DNA: TGTGCCAGCAGCCAATCCCGGACAGTACGTAACACTGAAGCTTTCTTT. This codes for CASSQSRTVRNTEAFF.

This chain connects TRBV18 to TRBJ1-4, with 7 nucleotides matching TRBD1. This CDR3 contains 14 residues. In germline, CDR1 is KGHSH, CDR2 LQKENI. J lost 11 bases, V lost 6 bases, and 12 bases had no gene match. CDR3 sequence (DNA): TGTGCCAGCTCGAGGGACAGTACGAATTTGAAACTGTTTTTT. Its translation: CASSRDSTNLKLFF.

The rearrangement joins TRBV4-1 to TRBJ2-7; TRBD2 agrees at 10 bases. This CDR3 is 17 amino acids long. Germline V gene lookup returns CDR1 MGHRA and CDR2 YSYEKL. Trimming at V came to 0 bases and at J to 3 bases, leaving 8 bases not matched to a gene. In DNA, the CDR3 is TGCGCCAGCAGCCAAGAAGGTCTAGCGGGAGCGAGCTACGAGCAGTACTTC. Translated: CASSQEGLAGASYEQYF.

The V call is TRBV27, the J call TRBJ2-5; TRBD1 aligns across 8 bases. The J call may be wrong; the DNA end is better matched by TRBJ2-7. CDR1 and CDR2 from the germline V gene are MNHEY and SMNVEV (reference sequence). The CDR3 runs 16 residues. The DNA for the CDR3 is TGTGCCAGCAGTAAGCGGACAGGGCCCTCCTCCTACGAGCAGTACTTC. It encodes CASSKRTGPSSYEQYF.